These 21 T cell receptor beta chains share one sample of origin, sequenced in a study of shared clonotypes between healthy human individuals. The table came from immunoSEQ multiplex PCR; TCRdb's copy has only in-frame clones and leaves some out. The sample has approximately 110,000 clones; roughly 66% are singletons. Sample: memory CD8+ T cells sorted from blood. Subset indicated: CD45RO+ cells pooled with CCR7-negative TemRA cells. The receptor source for this set is a woman in her thirties in good health.

With respect to this clone: The junction departs from germline at one end; a sequencing error may be responsible. CDR3 loop: CASSQTSGRYNGQFF. DNA of the CDR3: TGCGCCAGCAGCCAAACTAGCGGGAGGTACAATGGGCAGTTCTTC. This chain links TRBV4-1 with TRBJ2-1; 12 positions agree with TRBD2. The CDR3 extends over 15 amino acids. CDR1 is MGHRA and CDR2 is YSYEKL in the germline V gene.

CDR3: CASSNDRGQQPQHF. The CDR3 DNA reads TGTGCCAGCAGCAACGACAGGGGGCAACAGCCCCAGCATTTT. The genes are TRBV21-1 and TRBJ1-5; TRBD1 reflects the table's D call only, with no check against the DNA. TRBV21-1 is an annotated pseudogene. CDR3 length: 14 residues.

V gene TRBV5-1 combines with J gene TRBJ2-5; 8 bases are shared with TRBD2. The germline gives CDR1 SGHRS, CDR2 YFSETQ. V lost 3 bases to trimming and J lost 0 bases; unmatched junction nucleotides: 7. CDR3 length equals 16 residues. The CDR3 spells CASSSTSGTYQETQYF. In DNA form, the CDR3 reads TGCGCCAGCAGCTCCACTAGCGGAACCTACCAAGAGACCCAGTACTTC.

The chain joins TRBV6-4 to TRBJ1-5; no definite D call. With 4 bases removed from V and 4 bases from J, the gap between germline ends came to 14 bases. The CDR3 extends over 15 amino acids. CDR1 is MRHNA and CDR2 is SNTAGT in the germline V gene. The CDR3 sequence: CASSVNGEENQPQHF. CDR3 bases: TGTGCCAGCAGTGTGAACGGGGAAGAGAATCAGCCCCAGCATTTT.

The gene calls are TRBV7-6 and TRBJ1-3, with D possibly being TRBD1 (5 bases). Germline assignment: CDR1 SGHVS and CDR2 FNYEAQ. The CDR3 runs to 15 residues. V lost 3 bases and J lost 4, with 13 bases in between. This chain's CDR3 is CASSLSWGSGNTIYF. DNA of the CDR3: TGTGCCAGCAGCTTGTCTTGGGGGTCCGGAAACACCATATATTTT.

The chain recombines TRBV5-6 with TRBJ2-2; 10 bases align to TRBD2. Germline trimming cut 4 bases from V and 3 bases from J; bases unmatched to any gene: 12. CDR1 is SGHDT and CDR2 is YYEEEE in the germline V gene. The CDR3 length is 18 residues. The CDR3 here is CASSAGGLATGYTGELFF. Here the CDR3 DNA reads TGTGCCAGCAGCGCGGGGGGACTAGCGACAGGGTACACCGGGGAGCTGTTTTTT.

This clone was seen a single time. The V and J genes are TRBV6-4 and TRBJ1-1; D perhaps matches TRBD1 (6 bases). V gave up 5 bases and J gave up 6 bases, with 13 bases separating them. CDR1 is MRHNA and CDR2 is SNTAGT in the germline V gene. The CDR3 is 13 amino acids. For the CDR3, the DNA is TGTGCCAGCAGTCCGGGGGGCCAGTCTGAAGCTTTCTTT. This encodes CASSPGGQSEAFF.

To note about this clone: Relative to the germline gene, one junction end is altered; a read error may explain this. The J gene is TRBJ2-7, the V gene TRBV6-1; 7 bases fit TRBD1. Germline assignment: CDR1 MNHNS and CDR2 SASEGT. The CDR3 totals 11 residues. CDR3 bases: TGTGCCAGCAGTGAGTTGGGACAGACGGGATTC. It translates to CASSELGQTGF.

This rearrangement joins TRBV18 to TRBJ2-1, with 8 bases fitting TRBD2. Germline V gene sequence: CDR1 KGHSH, CDR2 LQKENI. V shed 6 bases and J 7 bases; nucleotides not matched to a gene: 8. The CDR3 is 14 amino acids. CDR3 DNA sequence: TGTGCCAGCTCCGGGAGAGCGGGGGTTAATGAGCAGTTCTTC. Amino acid sequence: CASSGRAGVNEQFF.

This clone was detected only a few times. V and J are TRBV19 and TRBJ2-5; 7 nucleotides align to TRBD2. This CDR3 has 14 amino acids. With V trimmed by 4 bases and J by 5 bases, 7 bases remained unmatched. Germline CDR1 reads LNHDA; CDR2 reads SQIVND (reference sequence). The CDR3, as DNA: TGTGCCAGTAGTAGTACGGGAGGCCGGGAGACCCAGTACTTC. This codes for CASSSTGGRETQYF.

The genes are TRBV5-8 and TRBJ2-7; D is uncertain. CDR1 and CDR2 (germline): SGHTS, YDEGEE. The V end lost 4 bases, the J end lost 7 bases, and 15 bases lay between the germline ends. This CDR3 comprises 13 residues. CDR3 sequence: CASSATTAGEQYF. The CDR3 coding sequence is TGTGCCAGCAGCGCAACGACTGCTGGGGAGCAGTACTTC.

This chain uses TRBV6-5 with TRBJ2-5, with no clear D. Deletions cut 5 bases from V and 11 bases from J, with 18 bases between. This CDR3 is 13 amino acids long. The V gene's germline CDR1 is MNHEY and CDR2 SVGAGI. Written as DNA, the CDR3 is TGTGCCAGCAGTGAAGGCCCAGAAGGTGAGCAGTACTTC. Translating gives CASSEGPEGEQYF.

This clone has just a few counts. One base away lies a much larger clone, so this may be a sequencing read error. The rearrangement joins TRBV9 to TRBJ2-2; 11 bases are shared with TRBD2. Trimming at V came to 4 bases and at J to 3 bases, leaving 2 bases not matched to a gene. Looked up from germline, CDR1 is SGDLS and CDR2 is YYNGEE. This CDR3 has 15 residues. CDR3 region: CASSPLAGDTGELFF. CDR3 DNA sequence: TGTGCCAGCAGCCCACTAGCGGGGGACACCGGGGAGCTGTTTTTT. The full variable domain, in which reference TRBV9 and TRBJ2-2 provide the parts outside the CDR3, is DSGVTQTPKHLITATGQRVTLRCSPRSGDLSVYWYQQSLDQGLQFLIQYYNGEERAKGNILERFSAQQFPDLHSELNLSSLELGDSALYFCASSPLAGDTGELFFGEGSRLTVL.

V is TRBV2 and J is TRBJ2-2; D is uncertain. The CDR3 is made up of 13 amino acids. V was cut by 6 bases and J by 2 bases, with 7 bases left in between. Germline-derived CDR1 and CDR2 are SNHLY and FYNNEI. The CDR3 loop is CASRGINTGELFF. DNA for the CDR3: TGTGCCAGCAGGGGGATTAACACCGGGGAGCTGTTTTTT.

This chain joins TRBV19 and TRBJ1-5; a possible D gene is TRBD1 (6 bases). From germline, CDR1 is LNHDA and CDR2 SQIVND (reference sequence). CDR3 length: 14 residues. Between the trimmed V and J ends, which lost 6 bases and 5 bases, there was a span of 14 bases. Here the CDR3 reads CASSRIRQDQPQHF. DNA of the CDR3: TGTGCCAGTAGCCGAATTCGACAGGATCAGCCCCAGCATTTT.

This sequence joins TRBV15 and TRBJ2-7; D uncertain. In germline, CDR1 is LNHNV, CDR2 YYDKDF (reference sequence). The CDR3 length is 13 residues. Between the trimmed V and J ends, which lost 0 bases and 6 bases, there was a span of 9 bases. CDR3 DNA sequence: TGTGCCACCAGCAGAGATCAAGGTAGCGAGCAGTACTTC. This sequence encodes CATSRDQGSEQYF.

This clone occurred once. The chain recombines TRBV28 with TRBJ1-1, with 7 bases matching TRBD1. The length of the CDR3 is 17 residues. Germline V CDR1 and CDR2: MDHEN, SYDVKM. V gave up 2 bases and J gave up 8 bases; unmatched junction bases: 17. For the CDR3, the DNA is TGTGCCAGCAGTTTAAATCGGCATGCCAGGGGGAAGGGGGAAGCTTTCTTT. Its protein product is CASSLNRHARGKGEAFF.

J is TRBJ1-2 and V is TRBV28; D gene uncertain. Germline lookup yields CDR1 MDHEN and CDR2 SYDVKM. With 8 bases removed from V and 1 base from J, the gap between germline ends came to 11 bases. The CDR3 has 13 residues. The CDR3: CASESQLNYGYTF. The CDR3 coding sequence is TGTGCCAGCGAGTCGCAGCTTAACTATGGCTACACCTTC.

The J gene is TRBJ2-6, the V gene TRBV28; TRBD1 might be the D (5 bases). V lost 6 bases and J 0 bases, leaving 18 bases between the germline ends. The CDR3 is 18 amino acids. The germline V gene encodes CDR1 MDHEN and CDR2 SYDVKM. CDR3 sequence: CASSSRGQGDSGANVLTF. CDR3 nucleotides: TGTGCCAGCAGCTCCCGTGGGCAGGGCGACTCTGGGGCCAACGTCCTGACTTTC.

The chain has TRBV6-6 and TRBJ2-4; tentatively, D is TRBD1 (6 bases). Germline V gives CDR1 MNHNY, CDR2 SVGAGI (reference sequence). V was trimmed by 0 bases and J by 7 bases, leaving 10 bases between them. This CDR3 is built from 14 residues. In DNA, the CDR3 is TGTGCCAGCAGTTACTCGATCCAGGGGAACATTCAGTACTTC. Residues: CASSYSIQGNIQYF.

This chain joins TRBV15 and TRBJ2-2; TRBD1 matches 8 bases. Germline assignment: CDR1 LNHNV and CDR2 YYDKDF (reference sequence). J gave up 1 base and V 4 bases, and 11 bases lay outside the gene matches. The CDR3 spans 18 residues. CDR3 loop: CATSTRTPGQENTGELFF. CDR3 DNA sequence: TGTGCCACCAGCACAAGAACTCCGGGACAGGAGAACACCGGGGAGCTGTTTTTT.